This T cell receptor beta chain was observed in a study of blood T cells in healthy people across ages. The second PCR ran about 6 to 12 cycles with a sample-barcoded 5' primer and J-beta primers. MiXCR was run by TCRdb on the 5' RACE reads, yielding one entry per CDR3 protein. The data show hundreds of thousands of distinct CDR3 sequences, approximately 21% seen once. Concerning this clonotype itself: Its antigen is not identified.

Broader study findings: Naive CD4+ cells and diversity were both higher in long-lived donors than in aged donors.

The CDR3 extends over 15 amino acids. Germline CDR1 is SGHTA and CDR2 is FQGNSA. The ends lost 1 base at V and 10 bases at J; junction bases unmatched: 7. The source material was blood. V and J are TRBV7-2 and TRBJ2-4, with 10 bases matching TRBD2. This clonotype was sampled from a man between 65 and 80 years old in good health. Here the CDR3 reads CASSLDRLAGKIQYF. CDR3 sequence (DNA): TGTGCCAGCAGCTTAGATAGACTAGCGGGCAAGATTCAGTACTTC.